This T cell receptor (beta chain) was recorded in a study of blood T cell repertoires in COVID-19. As processed by the authors: Using reference gene primer amplification, nucleated cell counts were estimated. Produced via immunoSEQ multiplex PCR; TCRdb's table is partial and in-frame only. V, J and clone size are taken as reported in that table, and D and trimming were inferred from the DNA itself. This table has some 330,000 clones, under 85% appearing once. Cohort assignment relied on participant-reported clinical history. The CDR3 spans 15 residues. Germline V gene data show CDR1 as MNHEY and CDR2 as SVGAGI. Trimming shortened V by 5 bases and J by 4 bases, and 15 bases separated the two germline ends.

The source material was PBMCs or T cells enriched from blood (not recorded which). This TCR came from a woman aged 45 to 65 who had recovered from COVID-19. The V and J genes are TRBV6-5 and TRBJ2-1; perhaps TRBD2 as D (5 bases). In nucleotides, the CDR3 is TGTGCCAGCAGTCGTCCAGGACTTGGATACAATGAGCAGTTCTTC. Amino acids: CASSRPGLGYNEQFF.